This T cell receptor beta chain came from a study of blood T cell repertoires in COVID-19. Study summary: Acute-phase and convalescent COVID-19 samples originated in the United States, Italy and Spain. Nucleic acid was either cDNA or gDNA, and it came from T cells, B-cell-depleted T cells, or PBMCs.

With 2 bases removed from V and 8 bases from J, the gap between germline ends came to 14 bases. This CDR3 comprises 14 residues. Germline-derived CDR1 and CDR2 are SGDLS and YYNGEE. Method: immunoSEQ multiplex PCR; TCRdb's copy keeps in-frame clones and lacks some. The data show around 62,000 clones, with approximately 87% seen just once and around 3.6% held by the top ten. The sequence was obtained from a human donor in a cohort sampled during active COVID-19. The sequenced sample was peripheral blood. The genes are TRBV9 and TRBJ2-1, with a possible D match to TRBD1 (6 bases). DNA for the CDR3: TGTGCCAGCAGCGTGGGAAGGGGGTACGATGAGCAGTTCTTC. Its protein product is CASSVGRGYDEQFF.